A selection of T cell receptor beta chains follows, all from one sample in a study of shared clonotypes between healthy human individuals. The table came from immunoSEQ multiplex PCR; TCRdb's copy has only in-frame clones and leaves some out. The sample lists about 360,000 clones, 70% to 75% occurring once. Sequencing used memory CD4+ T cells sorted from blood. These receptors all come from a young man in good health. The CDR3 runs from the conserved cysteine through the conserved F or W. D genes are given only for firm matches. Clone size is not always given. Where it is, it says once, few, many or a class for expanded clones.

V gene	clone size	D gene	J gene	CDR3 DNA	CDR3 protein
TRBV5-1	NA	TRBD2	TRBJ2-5	TGCGCCAGCAGCGTCAGCGGGAGTAGTAGGGAGACCCAGTACTTC	CASSVSGSSRETQYF
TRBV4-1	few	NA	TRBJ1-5	TGCGCCAGCAGCCAAGGGCTCCACGTTGGGCCCCAGCATTTT	CASSQGLHVGPQHF
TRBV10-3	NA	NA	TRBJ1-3	TGTGCCATCAGAAACGATCGGGGGTCTGGAAACACCATATATTTT	CAIRNDRGSGNTIYF
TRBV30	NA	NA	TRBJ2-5	TGTGCCTGGAGTTTATCGTGGGGCCAAGAGACCCAGTACTTC	CAWSLSWGQETQYF
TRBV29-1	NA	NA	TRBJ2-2	TGCAGCGGCCTTTGGGCCTACGGGGAGCTGTTTTTT	CSGLWAYGELFF
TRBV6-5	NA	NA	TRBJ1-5	TGTGCCAGCAGTTTAGTAGGAACCAATCAGCCCCAGCATTTT	CASSLVGTNQPQHF
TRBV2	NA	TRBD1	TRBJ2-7	TGTGCCAGCAGTTCCCGGGACAGGGTCCCCTACGAGCAGTACTTC	CASSSRDRVPYEQYF
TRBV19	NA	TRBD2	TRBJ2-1	TGTGCCAGTAGTAAACGTCCGGGACTAGGATCGGGCTACAATGAGCAGTTCTTC	CASSKRPGLGSGYNEQFF
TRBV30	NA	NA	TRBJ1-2	TGTGCCTGGCTTGGCGACAGTTGGGGGTATGGCTACACCTTC	CAWLGDSWGYGYTF
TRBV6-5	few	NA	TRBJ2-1	TGTGCCAGCAGTTACTCGGGTCCCAACTACAATGAGCAGTTCTTC	CASSYSGPNYNEQFF
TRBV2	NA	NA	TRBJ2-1	TGTGCCAGCAGACAACTATCCGGAAACAATGAGCAGTTCTTC	CASRQLSGNNEQFF
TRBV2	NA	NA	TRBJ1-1	TGTGCCAGCAGTGTCCAGGGGATAACTGAAGCTTTCTTT	CASSVQGITEAFF
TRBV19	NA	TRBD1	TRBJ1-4	TGTGCCAGTAGACCTGGACAGGGCGGGTTCTCGGGATATGAAAAACTGTTTTTT	CASRPGQGGFSGYEKLFF
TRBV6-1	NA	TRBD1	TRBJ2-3	TGTGCCAGCAGTGAAAGGGGGACAGGGCAAGGCACAGATACGCAGTATTTT	CASSERGTGQGTDTQYF
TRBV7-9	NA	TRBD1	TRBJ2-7	TGTGCCAGCTTAGCAGGGACAGTTTCCTACGAGCAGTACTTC	CASLAGTVSYEQYF
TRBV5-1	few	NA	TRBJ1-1	TGCGCCAGCAGCTTGGAAACAGGGTTCGGCACTGAAGCTTTCTTT	CASSLETGFGTEAFF
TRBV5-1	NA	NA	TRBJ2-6	TGCGCCAGCAGCTTGGGACCCTCTGGGGCCAACGTCCTGACTTTC	CASSLGPSGANVLTF
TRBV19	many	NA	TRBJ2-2	TGTGCCAGTAGTACCCGGGACACACAAACCGGGGAGCTGTTTTTT	CASSTRDTQTGELFF
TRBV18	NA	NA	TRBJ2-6	TGTGCCAGCTCAACCAGGGACTCTGGGGCCAACGTCCTGACTTTC	CASSTRDSGANVLTF
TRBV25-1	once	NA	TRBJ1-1	TGTGCCAGCAGCATAAGGACTGAAGCTTTCTTT	CASSIRTEAFF
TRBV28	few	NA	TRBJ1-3	TGTGCCAGCAGTGTGGGGACGGGAGTAGGAAACACCATATATTTT	CASSVGTGVGNTIYF
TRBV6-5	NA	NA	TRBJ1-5	TGTGCCAGCAGCATCCTGGGGGGAAATCAGCCCCAGCATTTT	CASSILGGNQPQHF
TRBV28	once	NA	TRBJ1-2	TGTGCCAGCAGTTTAATCCGGGAAGTGCGCTACACCTTC	CASSLIREVRYTF
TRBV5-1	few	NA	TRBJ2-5	TGCGCCAGCACCTCGGATTCCAGCCTCGGAGAGACCCAGTACTTC	CASTSDSSLGETQYF
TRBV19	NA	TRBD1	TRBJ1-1	TGTGCCAGTAGTATGAGACAGGGAGGTACTGAAGCTTTCTTT	CASSMRQGGTEAFF